The present entry profiles one T cell receptor beta chain with its context. Per the germline V gene, CDR1 is SGHTA and CDR2 is FQGNSA. The length of the CDR3 is 14 residues. V was cut by 4 bases and J by 8 bases, with 15 bases left in between. This entry belongs to a study of blood T cell repertoires in COVID-19. Across the study: Collection of acute and convalescent COVID-19 samples took place in the United States, Italy and Spain.

Sequenced by immunoSEQ multiplex PCR; TCRdb stores in-frame clones only, minus some. The sample consists of some 250,000 clones, approximately 86% of them appearing once. Participants were aged about 18 to 100 years from about two dozen US areas. Categorization into cohorts depended on clinical history that participants reported. This receptor was obtained from a woman aged 40 to 50 with acute COVID-19. The specimen sequenced was PBMCs or T cells enriched from blood (not recorded which). The rearrangement links TRBV7-2 to TRBJ2-1; D is undetermined. CDR3 residues: CASSSSISGHEQFF. The CDR3 DNA reads TGTGCCAGCAGCTCCTCGATTAGTGGGCATGAGCAGTTCTTC.